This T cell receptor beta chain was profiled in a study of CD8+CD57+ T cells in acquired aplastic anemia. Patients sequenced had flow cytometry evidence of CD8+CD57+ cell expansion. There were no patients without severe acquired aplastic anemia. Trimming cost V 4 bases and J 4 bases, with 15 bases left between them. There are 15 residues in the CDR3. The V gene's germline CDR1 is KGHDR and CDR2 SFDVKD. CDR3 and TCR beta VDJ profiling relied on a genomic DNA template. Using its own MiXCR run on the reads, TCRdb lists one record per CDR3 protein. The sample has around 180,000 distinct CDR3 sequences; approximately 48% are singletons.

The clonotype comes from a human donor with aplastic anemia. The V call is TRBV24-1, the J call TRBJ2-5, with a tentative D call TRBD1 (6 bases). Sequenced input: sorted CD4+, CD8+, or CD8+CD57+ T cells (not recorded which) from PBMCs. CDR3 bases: TGTGCCACCAGTGACTGGGACACCACGGGAGAGACCCAGTACTTC. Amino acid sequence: CATSDWDTTGETQYF.